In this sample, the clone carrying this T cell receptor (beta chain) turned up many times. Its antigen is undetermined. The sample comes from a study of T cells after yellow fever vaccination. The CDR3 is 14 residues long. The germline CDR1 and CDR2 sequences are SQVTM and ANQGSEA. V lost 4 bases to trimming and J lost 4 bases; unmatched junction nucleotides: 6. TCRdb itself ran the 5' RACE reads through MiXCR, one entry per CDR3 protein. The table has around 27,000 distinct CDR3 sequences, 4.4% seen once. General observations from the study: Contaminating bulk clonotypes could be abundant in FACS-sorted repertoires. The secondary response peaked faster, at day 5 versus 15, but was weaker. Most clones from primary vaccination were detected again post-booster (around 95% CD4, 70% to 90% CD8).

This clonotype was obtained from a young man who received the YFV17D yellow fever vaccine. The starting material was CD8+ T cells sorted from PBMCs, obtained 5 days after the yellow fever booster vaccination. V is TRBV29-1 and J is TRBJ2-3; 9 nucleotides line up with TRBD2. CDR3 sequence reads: CSVGRREGADTQYF. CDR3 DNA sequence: TGCAGCGTTGGTCGGCGGGAGGGTGCAGATACGCAGTATTTT.